This TCR beta chain was identified in a study of a mutant IDH1 vaccine in newly diagnosed glioma. Whole-study context: Radiotherapy alone preceded vaccination by 4-6 weeks; alternatively, vaccination started with temozolomide cycles.

Clones were sequenced by immunoSEQ multiplex PCR, and TCRdb holds only the in-frame ones, with some missing. The top ten clones hold 0.55% to 0.7% of a sample with roughly 110,000 clones, roughly 90% of them seen once. In this sample, this clone turned up many times. What it binds is not known. Time point of the sample: week 11, during vaccination. Every vaccination contained 300 ug of the mutant IDH1 20-mer peptide and was paired with topical imiquimod. General study findings and limits: Top peripheral T cell clonotype shifts appeared unrelated to pseudoprogression.

This CDR3 has 15 amino acids. CDR1 and CDR2 (germline): SGHAT, FQNNGV. Germline trimming cut 1 base from V and 3 bases from J; bases unmatched to any gene: 5. V is TRBV11-2 and J is TRBJ1-1, with 7 bases that match TRBD1. The TCR sequence derives from a woman in her fifties or sixties with glioma. Sequencing used PBMCs, obtained from a glioma patient whose treatment included an IDH1 peptide vaccine. The CDR3 bases are TGTGCCAGCAGCTTAGGGTCCGGACAGGACACTGAAGCTTTCTTT. Amino acids: CASSLGSGQDTEAFF.